This T cell receptor (beta chain) came from a study of long-term antiretroviral therapy in people with HIV. Findings and caveats of the study: Blood dating 2004 to 2017 may reflect older ART regimens. At every time point, clones expanded before ART dominated the repertoire.

Germline trimming cut 6 bases from V and 3 bases from J; bases unmatched to any gene: 6. From germline, CDR1 is MNHEY and CDR2 SVGAGI. The CDR3 has 14 residues. HIV-positive participants were all treated in the United States. Every sample had about 0.85-10 million cryopreserved PBMC in it before DNA extraction. Sequencing relied on immunoSEQ assay v3.0, run at survey level. This table comes from immunoSEQ multiplex PCR, and its TCRdb copy is limited to in-frame clones, with some not included. Among approximately 12,000 clones listed, roughly 82% were seen once. With respect to this clone: As yet, its antigen is unknown.

The chain carries TRBV6-5 and TRBJ2-7, with 9 bases identical to TRBD1. The TCR was taken from a man aged 50 or older with HIV. Material: unsorted PBMCs, obtained roughly 7.9 years after starting antiretroviral therapy. The CDR3 sequence: CASSDGTGLYEQYF. The CDR3 DNA follows: TGTGCCAGCAGCGACGGGACAGGGCTCTACGAGCAGTACTTC.